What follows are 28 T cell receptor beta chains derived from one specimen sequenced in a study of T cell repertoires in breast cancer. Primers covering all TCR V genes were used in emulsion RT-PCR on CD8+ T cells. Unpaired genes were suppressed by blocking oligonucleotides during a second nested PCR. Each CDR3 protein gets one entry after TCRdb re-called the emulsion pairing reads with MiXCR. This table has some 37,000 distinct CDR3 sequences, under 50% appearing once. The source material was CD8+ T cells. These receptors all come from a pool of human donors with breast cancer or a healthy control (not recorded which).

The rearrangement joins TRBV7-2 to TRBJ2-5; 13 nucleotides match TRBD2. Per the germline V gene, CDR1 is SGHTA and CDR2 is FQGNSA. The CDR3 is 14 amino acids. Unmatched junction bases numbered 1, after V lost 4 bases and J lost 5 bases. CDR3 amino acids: CASSSGLAGETQYF. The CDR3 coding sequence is TGTGCCAGCAGCTCGGGACTAGCGGGGGAGACCCAGTACTTC.

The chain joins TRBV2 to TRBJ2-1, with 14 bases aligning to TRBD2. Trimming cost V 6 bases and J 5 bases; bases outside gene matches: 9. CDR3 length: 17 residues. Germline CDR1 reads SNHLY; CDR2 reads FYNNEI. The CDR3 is CASRSGTSGGGDNEQFF. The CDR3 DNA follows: TGTGCCAGCAGATCCGGGACTAGCGGGGGAGGGGACAATGAGCAGTTCTTC.

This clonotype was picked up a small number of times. CDR3 bases: TGTGCCAGCAGCCGGGGACAGTCCTCAGATACGCAGTATTTT. Translated: CASSRGQSSDTQYF. The chain is built from TRBV7-3 and TRBJ2-3; 7 bases fit TRBD1. In germline, CDR1 is SGHTA, CDR2 FQGTGA. Trimming took 5 bases from V and 4 from J; bases not matched to a gene: 6. The CDR3 is made up of 14 amino acids.

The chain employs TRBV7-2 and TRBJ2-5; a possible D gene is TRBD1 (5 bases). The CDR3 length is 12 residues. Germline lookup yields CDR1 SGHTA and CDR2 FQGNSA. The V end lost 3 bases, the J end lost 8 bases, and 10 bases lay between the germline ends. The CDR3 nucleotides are TGTGCCAGCAGCTTTCAGGGCGGAACCCAGTACTTC. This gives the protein CASSFQGGTQYF.

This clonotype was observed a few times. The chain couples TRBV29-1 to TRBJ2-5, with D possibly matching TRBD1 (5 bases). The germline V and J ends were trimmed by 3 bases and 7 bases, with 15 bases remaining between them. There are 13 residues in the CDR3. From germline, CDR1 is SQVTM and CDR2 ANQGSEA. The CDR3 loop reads CSVEGVGVVTQYF. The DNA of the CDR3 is TGCAGCGTTGAGGGTGTAGGGGTTGTGACCCAGTACTTC.

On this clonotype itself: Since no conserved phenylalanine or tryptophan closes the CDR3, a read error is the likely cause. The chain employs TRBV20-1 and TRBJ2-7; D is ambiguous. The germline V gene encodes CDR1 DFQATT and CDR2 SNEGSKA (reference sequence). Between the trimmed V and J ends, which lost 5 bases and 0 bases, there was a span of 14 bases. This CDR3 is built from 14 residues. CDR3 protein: CSAGSSTGSYEQYI. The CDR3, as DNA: TGCAGTGCTGGTTCATCGACTGGCTCCTACGAGCAGTACATC.

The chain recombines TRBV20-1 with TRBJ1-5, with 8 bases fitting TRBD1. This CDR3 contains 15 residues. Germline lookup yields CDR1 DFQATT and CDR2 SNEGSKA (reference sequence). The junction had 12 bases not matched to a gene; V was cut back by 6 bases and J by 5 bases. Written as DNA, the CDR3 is TGCAGTGCCAGGCCCTTCGGACAGGGTGATCAGCCCCAGCATTTT. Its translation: CSARPFGQGDQPQHF.

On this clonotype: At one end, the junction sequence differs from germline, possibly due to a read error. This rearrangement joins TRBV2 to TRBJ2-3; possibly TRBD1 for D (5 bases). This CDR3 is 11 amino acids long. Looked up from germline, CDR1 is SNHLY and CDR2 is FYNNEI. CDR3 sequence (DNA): TGTGCCAGCAGTGACACAGGTACGCAGTATTTT. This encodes CASSDTGTQYF. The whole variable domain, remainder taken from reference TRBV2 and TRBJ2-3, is EPEVTQTPSHQVTQMGQEVILRCVPISNHLYFYWYRQILGQKVEFLVSFYNNEISEKSEIFDDQFSVERPDGSNFTLKIRSTKLEDSAMYFCASSDTGTQYFGPGTRLTVL.

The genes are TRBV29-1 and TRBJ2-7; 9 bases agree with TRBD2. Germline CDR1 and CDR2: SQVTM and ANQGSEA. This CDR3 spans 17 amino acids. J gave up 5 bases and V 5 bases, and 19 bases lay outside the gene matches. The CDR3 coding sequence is TGCAGCGTTCCCCTGTTTAGCGGGAGCACTAGTAAGGACGAGCAGTACTTC. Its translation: CSVPLFSGSTSKDEQYF.

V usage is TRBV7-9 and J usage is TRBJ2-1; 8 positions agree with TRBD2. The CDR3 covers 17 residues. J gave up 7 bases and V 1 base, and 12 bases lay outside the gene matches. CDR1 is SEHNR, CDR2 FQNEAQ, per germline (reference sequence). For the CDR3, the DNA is TGTGCCAGCAGCTTAGGCGGGGGACTAGAACGGGCGAATGAGCAGTTCTTC. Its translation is CASSLGGGLERANEQFF.

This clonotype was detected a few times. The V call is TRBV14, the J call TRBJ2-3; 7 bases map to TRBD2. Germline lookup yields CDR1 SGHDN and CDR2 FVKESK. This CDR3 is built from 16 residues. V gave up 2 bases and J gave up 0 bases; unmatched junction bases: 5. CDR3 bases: TGTGCCAGCAGCCAAATCAGCGGGACTAGCACAGATACGCAGTATTTT. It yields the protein CASSQISGTSTDTQYF.

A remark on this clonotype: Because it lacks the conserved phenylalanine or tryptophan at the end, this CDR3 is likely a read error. The DNA of the CDR3 is TGTGCCAGCAGCTTAGGGTTGGTGCAGACCCAGTACCTC. Translating gives CASSLGLVQTQYL. The genes are TRBV13 and TRBJ2-5; D is uncertain. CDR1 is PRHDT and CDR2 is FYEKMQ in the germline V gene (reference sequence). This CDR3 contains 13 residues. The ends were cut back, 0 bases at V and 6 bases at J, with 8 bases in the middle.

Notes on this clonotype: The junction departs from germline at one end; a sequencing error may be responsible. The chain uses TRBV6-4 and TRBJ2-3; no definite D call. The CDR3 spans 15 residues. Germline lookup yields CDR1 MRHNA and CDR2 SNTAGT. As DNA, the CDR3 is TGTGCCAGCAGTAACTCACCGGGCTCAAAGGATACGCAGTATTTT. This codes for CASSNSPGSKDTQYF.

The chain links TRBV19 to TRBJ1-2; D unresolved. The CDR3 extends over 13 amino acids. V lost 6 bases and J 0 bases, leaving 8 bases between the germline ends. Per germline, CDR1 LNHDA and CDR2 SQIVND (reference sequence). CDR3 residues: CASRSGANYGYTF. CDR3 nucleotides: TGTGCCAGTAGATCGGGCGCTAACTATGGCTACACCTTC.

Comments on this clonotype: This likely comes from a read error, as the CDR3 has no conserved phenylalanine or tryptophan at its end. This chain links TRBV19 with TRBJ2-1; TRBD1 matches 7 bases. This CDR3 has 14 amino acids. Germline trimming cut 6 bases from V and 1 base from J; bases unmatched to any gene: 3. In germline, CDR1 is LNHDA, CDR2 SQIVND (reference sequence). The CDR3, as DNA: TGTGCCAGTAGCCGACAGGGATCCTACAATGAGCAGTTCCTC. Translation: CASSRQGSYNEQFL.

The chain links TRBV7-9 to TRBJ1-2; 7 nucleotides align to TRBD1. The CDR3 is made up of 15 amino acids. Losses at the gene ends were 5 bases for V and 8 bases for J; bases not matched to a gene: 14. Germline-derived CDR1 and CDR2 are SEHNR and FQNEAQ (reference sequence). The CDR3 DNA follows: TGTGCCAGCAGCCATCTTGAGAGACAGGGTCACGGCTACACCTTC. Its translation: CASSHLERQGHGYTF.

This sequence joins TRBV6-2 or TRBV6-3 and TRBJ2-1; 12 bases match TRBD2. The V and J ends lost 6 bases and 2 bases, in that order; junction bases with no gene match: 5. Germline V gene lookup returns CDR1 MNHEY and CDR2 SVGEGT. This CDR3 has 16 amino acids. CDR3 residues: CASRETSGGPYNEQFF. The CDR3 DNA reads TGTGCCAGCAGGGAGACTAGCGGGGGCCCCTACAATGAGCAGTTCTTC.

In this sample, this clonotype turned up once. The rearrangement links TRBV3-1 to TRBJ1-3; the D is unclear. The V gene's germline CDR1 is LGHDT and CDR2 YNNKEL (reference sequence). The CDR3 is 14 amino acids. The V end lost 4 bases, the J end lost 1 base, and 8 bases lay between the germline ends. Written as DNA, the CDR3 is TGTGCCAGCAGCCGACGGGATTCTGGAAACACCATATATTTT. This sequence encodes CASSRRDSGNTIYF.

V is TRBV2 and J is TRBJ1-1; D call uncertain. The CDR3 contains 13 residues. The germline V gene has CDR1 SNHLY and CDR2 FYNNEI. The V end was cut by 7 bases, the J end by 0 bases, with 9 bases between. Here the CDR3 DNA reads TGTGCCAGCATTCAGGATATGAACACTGAAGCTTTCTTT. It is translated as CASIQDMNTEAFF.

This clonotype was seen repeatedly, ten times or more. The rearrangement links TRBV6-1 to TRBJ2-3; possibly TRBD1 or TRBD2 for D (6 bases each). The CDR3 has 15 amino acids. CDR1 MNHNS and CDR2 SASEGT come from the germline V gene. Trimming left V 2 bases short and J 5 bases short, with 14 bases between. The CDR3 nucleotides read TGTGCCAGCAGTGAATTGGGGGGCGGTGGAGATACGCAGTATTTT. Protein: CASSELGGGGDTQYF.

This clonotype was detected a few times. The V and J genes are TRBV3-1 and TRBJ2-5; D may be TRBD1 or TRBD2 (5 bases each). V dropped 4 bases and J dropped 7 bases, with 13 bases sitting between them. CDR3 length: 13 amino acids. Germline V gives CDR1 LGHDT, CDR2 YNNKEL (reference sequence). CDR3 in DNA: TGTGCCAGCAGCCCGCCCTATGGGGGGACCCAGTACTTC. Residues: CASSPPYGGTQYF.

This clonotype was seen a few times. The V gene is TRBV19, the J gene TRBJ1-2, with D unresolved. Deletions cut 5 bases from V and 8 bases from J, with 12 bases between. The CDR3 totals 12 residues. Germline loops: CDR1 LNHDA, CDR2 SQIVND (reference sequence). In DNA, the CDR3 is TGTGCCAGTAGTGTTTACACCGGGGGCTACACCTTC. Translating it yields CASSVYTGGYTF.

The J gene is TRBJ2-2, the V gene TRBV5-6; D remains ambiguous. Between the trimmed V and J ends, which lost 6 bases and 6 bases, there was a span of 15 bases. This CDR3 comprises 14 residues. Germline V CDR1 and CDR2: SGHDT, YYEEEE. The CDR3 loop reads CASTPWVMSGELFF. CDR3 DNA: TGTGCCAGCACGCCTTGGGTAATGTCCGGGGAGCTGTTTTTT. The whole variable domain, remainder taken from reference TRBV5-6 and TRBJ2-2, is DAGVTQSPTHLIKTRGQQVTLRCSPKSGHDTVSWYQQALGQGPQFIFQYYEEEERQRGNFPDRFSGHQFPNYSSELNVNALLLGDSALYLCASTPWVMSGELFFGEGSRLTVL.

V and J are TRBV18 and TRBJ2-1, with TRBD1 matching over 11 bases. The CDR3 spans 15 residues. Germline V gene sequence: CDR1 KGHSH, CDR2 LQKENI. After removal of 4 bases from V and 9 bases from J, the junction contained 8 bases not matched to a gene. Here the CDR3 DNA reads TGTGCCAGCTCACTTCAAGGACAGGGGGCAGGTGAGCAGTTCTTC. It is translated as CASSLQGQGAGEQFF. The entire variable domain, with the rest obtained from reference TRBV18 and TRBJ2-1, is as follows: NAGVMQNPRHLVRRRGQEARLRCSPMKGHSHVYWYRQLPEEGLKFMVYLQKENIIDESGMPKERFSAEFPKEGPSILRIQQVVRGDSAAYFCASSLQGQGAGEQFFGPGTRLTVL.

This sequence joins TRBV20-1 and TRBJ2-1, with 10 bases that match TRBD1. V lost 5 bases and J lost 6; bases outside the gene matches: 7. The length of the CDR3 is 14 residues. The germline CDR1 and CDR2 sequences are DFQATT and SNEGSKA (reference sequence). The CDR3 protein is CSAGGGTGVNEQFF. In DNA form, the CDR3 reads TGCAGTGCTGGGGGGGGGACAGGGGTCAATGAGCAGTTCTTC.

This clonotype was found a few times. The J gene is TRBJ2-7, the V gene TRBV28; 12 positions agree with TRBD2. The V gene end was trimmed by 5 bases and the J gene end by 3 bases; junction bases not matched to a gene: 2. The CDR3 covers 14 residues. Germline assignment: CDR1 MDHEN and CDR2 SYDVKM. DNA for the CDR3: TGTGCCAGCAGTCCGACTAGCGGGAGCTACGAGCAGTACTTC. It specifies CASSPTSGSYEQYF. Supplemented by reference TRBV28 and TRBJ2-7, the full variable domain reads DVKVTQSSRYLVKRTGEKVFLECVQDMDHENMFWYRQDPGLGLRLIYFSYDVKMKEKGDIPEGYSVSREKKERFSLILESASTNQTSMYLCASSPTSGSYEQYFGPGTRLTVT.

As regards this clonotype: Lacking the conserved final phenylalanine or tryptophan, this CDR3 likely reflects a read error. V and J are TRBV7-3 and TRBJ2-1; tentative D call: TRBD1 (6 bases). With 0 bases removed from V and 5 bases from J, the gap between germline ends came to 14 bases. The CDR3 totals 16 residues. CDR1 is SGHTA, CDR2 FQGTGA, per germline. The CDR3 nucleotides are TGTGCCAGCAGCTTAACCGGTGACAGGCGGAACAATGAGCAGTTCCTC. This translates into CASSLTGDRRNNEQFL.

CDR3 nucleotides: TGCAGTGCTAGTACAGGGACAGGGGGACGCTACGAGCAGTACTTC. Amino acids: CSASTGTGGRYEQYF. The chain has TRBV20-1 and TRBJ2-7; 11 bases agree with TRBD1. The J segment lost 3 bases and the V segment lost 3 bases, leaving 7 bases of the junction unmatched. CDR1 is DFQATT and CDR2 is SNEGSKA in the germline V gene (reference sequence). CDR3 length: 15 residues.